These 6 T cell receptor beta chains originate from one sample sequenced in a study of somatic mutations in cytotoxic T cells in rheumatoid arthritis. Profiling relied on immunoSEQ multiplex PCR, and the TCRdb table lists in-frame clones only, not all of them. The data hold roughly 13,000 clones, with 65% to 80% observed a single time. Sequencing used CD8+ T cells sorted from blood. Receptors were obtained from an adult with rheumatoid arthritis.

This CDR3 reads CASLRADNQPQHF. DNA of the CDR3: TGTGCCAGCCTTCGGGCAGACAATCAGCCCCAGCATTTT. J is TRBJ1-5 and V is TRBV6-6; D not resolved. V was shortened by 8 bases and J by 3 bases, with 11 bases between the two germline ends. CDR1 and CDR2 from the germline V gene are MNHNY and SVGAGI (reference sequence). This CDR3 region has 13 residues.

This rearrangement joins TRBV9 to TRBJ2-1, with a possible D match to TRBD2 (5 bases). The CDR3 is 15 amino acids. The V gene lost 0 bases and the J gene lost 12 bases, with 19 bases spanning the gap. In germline, CDR1 is SGDLS, CDR2 YYNGEE. The DNA of the CDR3 is TGTGCCAGCAGCGTAGAGAGCGGTACTTGGTCGGGGCAGTTCTTC. This codes for CASSVESGTWSGQFF.

This chain joins TRBV1 and TRBJ2-1; TRBD2 reflects the table's D call only, with no check against the DNA. TRBV1 constitutes a pseudogene. This CDR3 comprises 20 residues. In DNA, the CDR3 is TGCACCAGCAGCCAAGATCTTGGGCTAGCGGGAGGGCATCTTTACAATGAGCAGTTCTTC. It encodes CTSSQDLGLAGGHLYNEQFF.

In its sample, this clone is large. The chain carries TRBV6-1 and TRBJ1-5, with D hard to call. Germline V gives CDR1 MNHNS, CDR2 SASEGT. This CDR3 region has 15 residues. Trimming shortened V by 5 bases and J by 2 bases, and 13 bases separated the two germline ends. The CDR3 reads CASSSQPAGNQPQHF. The CDR3 DNA reads as TGTGCCAGCAGTTCCCAGCCGGCGGGCAATCAGCCCCAGCATTTT.

The chain is built from TRBV30 and TRBJ2-5; a possible D gene is TRBD2 (6 bases). The J call may be wrong; the DNA end is better matched by TRBJ2-7. Germline V lookup: CDR1 GTSNPN, CDR2 SVGIG (reference sequence). The CDR3 is 17 residues long. The DNA for the CDR3 is TGTGCCTGGAGTGACTTTAGGCCGGCTAGCGACAATTACGAGCAGTACTTC. Protein: CAWSDFRPASDNYEQYF.

This clone has a single count. The rearrangement links TRBV9 to TRBJ2-1, with D hard to call. V lost 5 bases and J 0 bases, leaving 12 bases between the germline ends. The CDR3 covers 15 residues. Germline CDR1 and CDR2: SGDLS and YYNGEE. CDR3 sequence (DNA): TGTGCCAGCAGTCTCCATGTTGACTCCTACAATGAGCAGTTCTTC. Protein product: CASSLHVDSYNEQFF.